This TCR beta chain came from a study of identical twins. The V end was cut by 4 bases, the J end by 7 bases, with 11 bases between. Germline V gene sequence: CDR1 LGHDT, CDR2 YNNKEL (reference sequence). This CDR3 is 12 amino acids long. This clonotype appeared a few times. TCRdb analysed the 5' RACE reads with MiXCR anew, one entry per CDR3 protein. The data contain about 520,000 distinct CDR3 sequences, approximately 22% of them singletons. This same sample was also taken into another study, of T cells expressing NK-cell markers. As reported in that work: One of the eight sequenced donors was seronegative, whereas the other seven were HCMV-seropositive.

Sequencing was performed on CD4+ T cells sorted from blood. This rearrangement joins TRBV3-1 to TRBJ2-7; D may correspond to TRBD1 or TRBD2 (5 bases each). This receptor was taken from a woman aged 18 to 35 in good health. The CDR3 sequence: CASSRDWGEQYF. The DNA of the CDR3 is TGTGCCAGCAGCCGCGACTGGGGGGAGCAGTACTTC.